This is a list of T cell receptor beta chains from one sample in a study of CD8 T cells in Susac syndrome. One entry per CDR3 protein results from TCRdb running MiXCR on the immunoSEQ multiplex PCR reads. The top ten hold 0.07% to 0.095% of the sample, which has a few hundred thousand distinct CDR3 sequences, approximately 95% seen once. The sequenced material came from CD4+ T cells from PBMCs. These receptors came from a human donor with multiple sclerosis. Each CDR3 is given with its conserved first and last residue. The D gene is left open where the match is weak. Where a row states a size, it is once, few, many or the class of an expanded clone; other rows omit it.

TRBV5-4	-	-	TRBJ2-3	CASSLFGPVMGSDTQYF	TGTGCCAGCAGCTTGTTCGGTCCTGTCATGGGATCAGATACGCAGTATTTT
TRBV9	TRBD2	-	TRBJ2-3	CASSSRAGKSTDTQYF	TGTGCCAGCAGCTCCCGAGCGGGGAAGAGCACAGATACGCAGTATTTT
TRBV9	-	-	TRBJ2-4	CASSVGEDIQYF	TGTGCCAGCAGCGTAGGAGAGGACATTCAGTACTTC
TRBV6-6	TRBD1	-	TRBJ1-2	CASRVQGARYGYTF	TGTGCCAGCAGGGTTCAGGGGGCGCGGTATGGCTACACCTTC
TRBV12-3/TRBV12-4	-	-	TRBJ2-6	CASSSQLGAGANVLTF	TGTGCCAGCAGTTCTCAGTTAGGAGCCGGGGCCAACGTCCTGACTTTC
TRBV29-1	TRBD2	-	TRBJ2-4	CSVLGREEAKNIQYF	TGCAGCGTCCTGGGGCGGGAGGAAGCCAAAAACATTCAGTACTTC
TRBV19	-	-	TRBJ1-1	CASSRRGEETEAFF	TGTGCCAGTAGTCGTCGCGGGGAAGAAACTGAAGCTTTCTTT
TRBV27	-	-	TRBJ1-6	CASRDFDGDNSPLHF	TGTGCCAGCAGGGACTTTGACGGGGACAATTCACCCCTCCACTTT
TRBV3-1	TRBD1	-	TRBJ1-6	CASSRGQGNNSPLHF	TGTGCCAGCAGCCGCGGACAGGGCAATAATTCACCCCTCCACTTT
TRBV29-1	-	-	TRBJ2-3	CSVTGRLTDTQYF	TGCAGCGTTACAGGGCGGTTGACAGATACGCAGTATTTT
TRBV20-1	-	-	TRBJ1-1	CSATPSTGNTEAFF	TGCAGTGCTACACCCTCAACCGGCAACACTGAAGCTTTCTTT
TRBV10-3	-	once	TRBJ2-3	CAISARGYTDTQYF	TGTGCCATATCGGCGCGGGGTTACACAGATACGCAGTATTTT
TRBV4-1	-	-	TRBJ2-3	CASSQDTFRVADTQYF	TGCGCCAGCAGCCAAGATACCTTTCGAGTCGCAGATACGCAGTATTTT
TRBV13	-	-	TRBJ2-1	CASSFDRLSVNEQFF	TGTGCCAGCAGCTTCGACAGGCTGTCTGTTAATGAGCAGTTCTTC
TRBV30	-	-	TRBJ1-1	CAWSVRGRKAFF	TGTGCCTGGAGTGTACGGGGGAGAAAAGCTTTCTTT
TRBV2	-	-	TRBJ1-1	CASSVGGTNTEAFF	TGTGCCAGCAGTGTGGGAGGAACCAACACTGAAGCTTTCTTT
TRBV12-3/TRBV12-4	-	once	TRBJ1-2	CASSSGVHYGYTF	TGTGCCAGCAGTTCAGGTGTGCACTATGGCTACACCTTC
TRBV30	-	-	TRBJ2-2	CAWSGDRSRKGLGELFF	TGTGCCTGGAGTGGAGACAGGTCACGAAAAGGGTTGGGGGAGCTGTTTTTT
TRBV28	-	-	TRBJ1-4	CASSQRGGNEKLFF	TGTGCCAGCAGTCAAAGGGGGGGTAATGAAAAACTGTTTTTT
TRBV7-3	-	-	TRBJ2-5	CASSLGTRETQYF	TGTGCCAGCAGCTTAGGGACTCGAGAGACCCAGTACTTC
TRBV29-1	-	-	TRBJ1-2	CSVLVLYGYTF	TGCAGCGTACTGGTGCTCTATGGCTACACCTTC
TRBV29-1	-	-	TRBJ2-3	CSFLVGHLTDTQYF	TGCAGCTTTCTTGTGGGACACCTAACAGATACGCAGTATTTT
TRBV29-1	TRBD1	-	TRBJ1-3	CSVLRDRAGNTIYF	TGCAGCGTTCTCCGGGACAGGGCTGGAAACACCATATATTTT
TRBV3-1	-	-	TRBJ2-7	CASSRFSYEQYF	TGTGCCAGCAGCCGATTCTCCTACGAGCAGTACTTC
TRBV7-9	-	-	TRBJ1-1	CARRLVNTEAFF	TGTGCCCGCCGCCTTGTGAACACTGAAGCTTTCTTT
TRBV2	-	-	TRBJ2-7	CASSDPYEQYF	TGTGCCAGCAGTGACCCCTACGAGCAGTACTTC
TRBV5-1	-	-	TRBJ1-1	CASSRGSGNTEAFF	TGCGCCAGCAGCCGAGGGTCCGGGAACACTGAAGCTTTCTTT
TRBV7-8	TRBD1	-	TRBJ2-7	CASSQSGDRAEQYF	TGTGCCAGCAGCCAATCTGGAGACAGGGCCGAGCAGTACTTC
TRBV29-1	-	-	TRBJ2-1	CSVSTALADEQFF	TGCAGCGTGTCTACCGCACTAGCTGATGAGCAGTTCTTC
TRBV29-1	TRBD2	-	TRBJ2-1	CSVMASGEGNEQFF	TGCAGCGTGATGGCTAGCGGGGAGGGGAATGAGCAGTTCTTC
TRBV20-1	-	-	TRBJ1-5	CSASRDGAPNQPQHF	TGCAGTGCGAGCCGGGACGGAGCACCCAATCAGCCCCAGCATTTT
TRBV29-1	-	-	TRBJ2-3	CSVEPTGSADTQYF	TGCAGCGTCGAACCTACAGGGTCCGCAGATACGCAGTATTTT
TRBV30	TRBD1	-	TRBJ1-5	CAWARDRGGQPQHF	TGTGCCTGGGCCCGGGACAGGGGAGGTCAGCCCCAGCATTTT
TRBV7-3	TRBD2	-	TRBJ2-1	CASSWTSGVEQFF	TGTGCCAGCAGCTGGACTAGCGGGGTTGAGCAGTTCTTC
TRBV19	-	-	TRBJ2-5	CASRAGAGETQYF	TGTGCCAGTAGGGCCGGGGCCGGGGAGACCCAGTACTTC
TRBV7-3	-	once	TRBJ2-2	CASSLRRAAGELFF	TGTGCCAGCAGCTTAAGAAGGGCTGCCGGGGAGCTGTTTTTT
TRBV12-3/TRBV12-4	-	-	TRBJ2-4	CASRSGVGGIQYF	TGTGCCAGCAGGTCGGGGGTCGGGGGCATTCAGTACTTC
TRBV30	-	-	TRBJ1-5	CAWSGGDGQPQHF	TGTGCCTGGAGTGGCGGGGATGGACAGCCCCAGCATTTT
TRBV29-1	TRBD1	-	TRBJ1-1	CSVEGGRGLGEAFF	TGCAGCGTTGAAGGTGGCAGGGGGCTTGGTGAAGCTTTCTTT
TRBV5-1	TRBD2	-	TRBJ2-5	CASSLASGGAQETQYF	TGCGCCAGCAGCTTGGCGAGCGGGGGGGCCCAAGAGACCCAGTACTTC
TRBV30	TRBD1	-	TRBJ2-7	CAWNPGQGSQYF	TGTGCCTGGAACCCGGGACAGGGGTCGCAGTACTTC
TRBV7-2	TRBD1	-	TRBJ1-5	CASSSGTGHQPQHF	TGTGCCAGCAGCTCCGGGACAGGGCATCAGCCCCAGCATTTT
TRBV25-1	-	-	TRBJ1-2	CASSDGYNYGYTF	TGTGCCAGCAGTGATGGTTACAACTATGGCTACACCTTC
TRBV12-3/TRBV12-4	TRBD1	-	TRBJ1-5	CASSEQGVWGQPQHF	TGTGCCAGCAGTGAACAGGGGGTATGGGGTCAGCCCCAGCATTTT
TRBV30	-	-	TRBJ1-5	CAWSPGLAGQPQHF	TGTGCCTGGAGTCCCGGCCTGGCGGGACAGCCCCAGCATTTT